This is a list of T cell receptor beta chains from one sample in a study of radiotherapy plus CTLA-4 blockade in lung cancer. Here immunoSEQ multiplex PCR was the method, and the copy in TCRdb shows in-frame clones only, minus some. The sample carries 100,000 or so clones, about four fifths recorded once. This specimen was peripheral blood, taken from a patient treated with radiotherapy plus ipilimumab. These receptors all come from a human donor with non-small cell lung cancer that progressed on radiotherapy plus ipilimumab. Both conserved end residues are part of each CDR3. Each record gives: D gene, clone size, V gene, J gene, CDR3 DNA, CDR3 protein. D genes are given only for firm matches. Size is omitted from some rows. Given values are once, few, many or a class for expanded clones.

>TRBD2|.|TRBV4-1|TRBJ2-5
TGCGCCAGCAGCCTGACTAGCGGGAGTTCACAAGAGACCCAGTACTTC
CASSLTSGSSQETQYF
>.|.|TRBV18|TRBJ2-1
TGTGCCAGCTCACCATCTGTGGATGAGCAGTTCTTC
CASSPSVDEQFF
>TRBD2|.|TRBV5-1|TRBJ2-1
TGCGCCAGCAGCTTGGGGGAGGGTTTGAGCAATGAGCAGTTCTTC
CASSLGEGLSNEQFF
>TRBD2|once|TRBV9|TRBJ2-1
TGTGCCAGCAGCCCCCAGCCCAGCGGGAGAAGGTACAATGAGCAGTTCTTC
CASSPQPSGRRYNEQFF
>.|.|TRBV7-9|TRBJ2-6
TGTGCCAGCAGTGGCTCGAACTCTGGGGCCAACGTCCTGACTTTC
CASSGSNSGANVLTF
>TRBD1|.|TRBV2|TRBJ1-4
TGTGCCAGCAGTCCTGACAGGGCGCTGACTAATGAAAAACTGTTTTTT
CASSPDRALTNEKLFF
>.|.|TRBV6-1|TRBJ1-5
TGTGCCAGCAGTGAAGCTTCGACAGCGCAGCCCCAGCATTTT
CASSEASTAQPQHF
>.|once|TRBV28|TRBJ2-5
TGTGCCAGCAGTAATCCCGACTCATTCCAGCAAGAGACCCAGTACTTC
CASSNPDSFQQETQYF
>.|.|TRBV7-2|TRBJ2-3
TGTGCCAGCAGCTCCGGGTACGGGAGTTTTGCAGATACGCAGTATTTT
CASSSGYGSFADTQYF
>TRBD1|.|TRBV5-6|TRBJ2-5
TGTGCCAGCACCATGGGGACAGGGGGTTCCAAAGAGACCCAGTACTTC
CASTMGTGGSKETQYF
>.|.|TRBV11-3|TRBJ2-1
TGTGCCAGCAGCATCGGACAGTACAATGAGCAGTTCTTC
CASSIGQYNEQFF
>TRBD1|.|TRBV6-1|TRBJ1-1
TGTGCCAGCAAACGGACAGGGGGCGGGGACACTGAAGCTTTCTTT
CASKRTGGGDTEAFF
>TRBD2|.|TRBV5-1|TRBJ2-3
TGCGCCAGCAGCTTGAGCAGTAGCGGGAGAGTCGGCACAGATACGCAGTATTTT
CASSLSSSGRVGTDTQYF
>TRBD1|.|TRBV7-9|TRBJ1-4
TGTGCCAGCAGCTTGACAGGGGATCATGAAAAACTGTTTTTT
CASSLTGDHEKLFF
>TRBD2|.|TRBV10-3|TRBJ2-3
TGTGCCATCAGTGAGTCGTTTGTAGCGGGAGACGGCACAGATACGCAGTATTTT
CAISESFVAGDGTDTQYF
>.|.|TRBV5-1|TRBJ2-3
TGCGCCAGCAGCTTGGCCAGTGACACAGATACGCAGTATTTT
CASSLASDTDTQYF
>.|.|TRBV11-2|TRBJ2-1
TGTGCCAGCAGTGATTACAATGAGCAGTTCTTC
CASSDYNEQFF
>.|.|TRBV7-6|TRBJ2-7
TGTGCCAGCAGCTTAGGTAGCGCGTACGAGCAGTACTTC
CASSLGSAYEQYF
>.|.|TRBV6-1|TRBJ2-3
TGTGCCAGCAGTGAAGGGTCTGGGTCAGATACGCAGTATTTT
CASSEGSGSDTQYF
>.|once|TRBV28|TRBJ2-7
TGTGCCAGCAGTTTTCCCGCCGGGCTGGGCGGCGAGCAGTACTTC
CASSFPAGLGGEQYF
>.|once|TRBV2|TRBJ2-3
TGTGCCAGCAGTGAAGGGAAAGCTGGGGGTACGCAGTATTTT
CASSEGKAGGTQYF
>.|large|TRBV5-1|TRBJ2-3
TGCGCCAGCAGCTTGTTGCGGGAAAGTGGTGATACGCAGTATTTT
CASSLLRESGDTQYF
>.|.|TRBV5-5|TRBJ1-5
TGTGCCAGCAGCTATTTGGGAAGCAATCAGCCCCAGCATTTT
CASSYLGSNQPQHF
>.|few|TRBV7-3|TRBJ2-5
TGTGCCAGCAGCTTTGGGGTCGACGAAGAGACCCAGTACTTC
CASSFGVDEETQYF
>.|.|TRBV28|TRBJ2-7
TGTGCCAGCACGGGTCGTGGAGAGCAGTACTTC
CASTGRGEQYF
>.|.|TRBV29-1|TRBJ2-5
TGCAGCGTTGATAGGGGGGGTCAACAAGAGACCCAGTACTTC
CSVDRGGQQETQYF
>.|.|TRBV30|TRBJ2-2
TGTGCCTGGCGAGCGCCTCCGGGCACCGGGGAGCTGTTTTTT
CAWRAPPGTGELFF
>.|.|TRBV5-6|TRBJ2-2
TGTGCCAGCAGCTTGGTCGGGGGAAGACTCGCCGGGGAGCTGTTTTTT
CASSLVGGRLAGELFF
>.|.|TRBV19|TRBJ2-2
TGTGCCAGTAGTATTCGGACCCGTTCCACCGGGGAGCTGTTTTTT
CASSIRTRSTGELFF
>TRBD2|.|TRBV6-1|TRBJ2-1
TGTGCCAGCAGTGAGGGACTAGCTCAGTTCTTC
CASSEGLAQFF
>.|.|TRBV6-6|TRBJ1-2
TGTGCCAGCAGTTACTCGGGACGGGGCGATGGCTACACCTTC
CASSYSGRGDGYTF